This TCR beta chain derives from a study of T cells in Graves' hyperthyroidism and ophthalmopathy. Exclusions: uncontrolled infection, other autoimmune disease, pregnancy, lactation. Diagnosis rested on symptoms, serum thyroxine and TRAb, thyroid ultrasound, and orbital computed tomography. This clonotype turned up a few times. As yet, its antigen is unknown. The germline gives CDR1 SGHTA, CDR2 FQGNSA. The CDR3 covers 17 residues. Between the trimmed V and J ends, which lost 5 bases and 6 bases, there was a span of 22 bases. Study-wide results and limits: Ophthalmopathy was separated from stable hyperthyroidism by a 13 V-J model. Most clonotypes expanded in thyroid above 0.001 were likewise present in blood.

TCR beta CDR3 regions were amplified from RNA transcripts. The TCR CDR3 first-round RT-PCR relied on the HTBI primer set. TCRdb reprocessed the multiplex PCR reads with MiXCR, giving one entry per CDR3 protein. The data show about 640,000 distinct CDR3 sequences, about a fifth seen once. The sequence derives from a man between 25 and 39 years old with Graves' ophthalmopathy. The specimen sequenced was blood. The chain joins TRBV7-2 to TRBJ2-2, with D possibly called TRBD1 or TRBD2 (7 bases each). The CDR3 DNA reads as TGTGCCAGCAGCCGGGGGCACACACAGGGGAGGGCCGGGGAGCTGTTTTTT. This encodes CASSRGHTQGRAGELFF.